These T cell receptor beta chains were read from a single sample in a study of blood T cell repertoires in COVID-19. TCRdb's table, derived via immunoSEQ multiplex PCR, lists solely in-frame clones and lacks some. The table has 20,000 to 25,000 clones, 75% to 90% seen once. The sample was peripheral blood. Receptors were obtained from a human donor with acute or convalescent COVID-19. The donor label of this sample is uncertain. Both conserved end residues are part of each CDR3. A D gene is named only where the DNA matches it firmly. Where a row states a size, it is once, few, many or the class of an expanded clone; other rows omit it.

CDR3 length: 17
V gene: TRBV7-2
D gene: TRBD1
clone size: NA
J gene: TRBJ1-1
CDR3 protein: CASSPRFAGGMGTEAFF
CDR3 DNA: TGTGCCAGCAGCCCCCGCTTCGCAGGGGGTATGGGCACTGAAGCTTTCTTT

CDR3 length: 15
V gene: TRBV4-1
D gene: TRBD1
clone size: NA
J gene: TRBJ2-7
CDR3 protein: CASSREGQKAYEQYF
CDR3 DNA: TGCGCCAGCAGCCGCGAGGGACAGAAGGCCTACGAGCAGTACTTC

CDR3 length: 16
V gene: TRBV6-4
D gene: TRBD2
clone size: NA
J gene: TRBJ2-1
CDR3 protein: CASSDSGTSAYNEQFF
CDR3 DNA: TGTGCCAGCAGTGACTCCGGGACTAGCGCTTACAATGAGCAGTTCTTC

CDR3 length: 16
V gene: TRBV11-2
D gene: NA
clone size: NA
J gene: TRBJ2-7
CDR3 protein: CASSFSESVSSYEQYF
CDR3 DNA: TGTGCCAGCAGCTTCTCCGAGAGCGTTAGCTCCTACGAGCAGTACTTC

CDR3 length: 16
V gene: TRBV5-1
D gene: NA
clone size: NA
J gene: TRBJ1-1
CDR3 protein: CASSLGQGHLGTEAFF
CDR3 DNA: TGCGCCAGCAGCTTGGGGCAGGGCCACTTGGGCACTGAAGCTTTCTTT

CDR3 length: 15
V gene: TRBV15
D gene: TRBD1
clone size: NA
J gene: TRBJ2-7
CDR3 protein: CATSNRRQGSYEQYF
CDR3 DNA: TGTGCCACCAGCAACAGAAGACAGGGCTCCTACGAGCAGTACTTC

CDR3 length: 15
V gene: TRBV5-4
D gene: NA
clone size: NA
J gene: TRBJ1-6
CDR3 protein: CASSFESSYNSPLHF
CDR3 DNA: TGTGCCAGCAGCTTTGAGAGCTCCTATAATTCACCCCTCCACTTT

CDR3 length: 12
V gene: TRBV30
D gene: NA
clone size: once
J gene: TRBJ2-5
CDR3 protein: CAWGGQIETQYF
CDR3 DNA: TGTGCCTGGGGAGGACAGATAGAGACCCAGTACTTC

CDR3 length: 12
V gene: TRBV12-3/TRBV12-4
D gene: TRBD1
clone size: NA
J gene: TRBJ2-7
CDR3 protein: CASSLGQGAEYF
CDR3 DNA: TGTGCCAGCAGTTTAGGACAGGGGGCGGAGTACTTC

CDR3 length: 14
V gene: TRBV19
D gene: NA
clone size: NA
J gene: TRBJ1-6
CDR3 protein: CAVKGVSGNSPLHF
CDR3 DNA: TGTGCCGTCAAAGGGGTTTCCGGGAATTCACCCCTCCACTTT

CDR3 length: 14
V gene: TRBV9
D gene: TRBD1
clone size: NA
J gene: TRBJ2-3
CDR3 protein: CASSVGGQADTQYF
CDR3 DNA: TGTGCCAGCAGCGTAGGGGGACAGGCAGATACGCAGTATTTT

CDR3 length: 16
V gene: TRBV5-1
D gene: TRBD2
clone size: NA
J gene: TRBJ2-3
CDR3 protein: CASSLAGTSVLDTQYF
CDR3 DNA: TGCGCCAGCAGCTTAGCTGGGACTAGCGTGTTGGATACGCAGTATTTT

CDR3 length: 15
V gene: TRBV5-4
D gene: TRBD1
clone size: NA
J gene: TRBJ2-3
CDR3 protein: CASSLGGGYADTQYF
CDR3 DNA: TGTGCCAGCAGCTTGGGAGGGGGCTACGCAGATACGCAGTATTTT

CDR3 length: 15
V gene: TRBV6-5
D gene: NA
clone size: few
J gene: TRBJ2-6
CDR3 protein: CASSYRGTGANVLTF
CDR3 DNA: TGTGCCAGCAGTTACAGGGGGACTGGGGCCAACGTCCTGACTTTC

CDR3 length: 17
V gene: TRBV19
D gene: TRBD1
clone size: NA
J gene: TRBJ1-1
CDR3 protein: CASSIGQGDMYGTEAFF
CDR3 DNA: TGTGCCAGTAGTATAGGACAGGGGGATATGTATGGCACTGAAGCTTTCTTT

CDR3 length: 20
V gene: TRBV19
D gene: NA
clone size: once
J gene: TRBJ2-5
CDR3 protein: CASSIEGGPPGSTLQETQYF
CDR3 DNA: TGTGCCAGTAGTATAGAAGGAGGGCCCCCGGGTTCCACCCTCCAAGAGACCCAGTACTTC

CDR3 length: 13
V gene: TRBV5-8
D gene: NA
clone size: NA
J gene: TRBJ1-5
CDR3 protein: CASTPSSRGPQHF
CDR3 DNA: TGTGCCAGCACTCCCTCTTCTCGCGGGCCCCAGCATTTT